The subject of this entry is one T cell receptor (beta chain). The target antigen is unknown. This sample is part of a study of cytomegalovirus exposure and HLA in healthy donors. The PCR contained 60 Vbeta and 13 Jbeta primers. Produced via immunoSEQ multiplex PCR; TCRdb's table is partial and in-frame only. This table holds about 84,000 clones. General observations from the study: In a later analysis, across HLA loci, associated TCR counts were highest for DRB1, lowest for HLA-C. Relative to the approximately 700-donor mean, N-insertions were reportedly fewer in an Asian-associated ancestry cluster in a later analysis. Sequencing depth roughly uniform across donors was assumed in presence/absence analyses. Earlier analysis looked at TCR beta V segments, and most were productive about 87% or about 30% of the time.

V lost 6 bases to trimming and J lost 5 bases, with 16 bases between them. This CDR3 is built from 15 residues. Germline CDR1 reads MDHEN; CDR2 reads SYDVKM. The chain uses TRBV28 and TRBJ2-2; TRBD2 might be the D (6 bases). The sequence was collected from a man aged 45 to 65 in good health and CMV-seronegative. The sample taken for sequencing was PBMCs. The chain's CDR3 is CASRPPPGETGELFF. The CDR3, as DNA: TGTGCCAGCAGACCCCCTCCGGGGGAAACCGGGGAGCTGTTTTTT.